Listed below are T cell receptor beta chains from one sample, sequenced in a study of blood T cell repertoires in COVID-19. Profiling relied on immunoSEQ multiplex PCR, and the TCRdb table lists in-frame clones only, not all of them. The sample includes roughly 220,000 clones, under 90% seen only once; the top ten take about 20%. The source material was peripheral blood. The receptors originated from a man aged 30-40 years with active or convalescent COVID-19. Both conserved end residues are part of each CDR3. The D gene is left open where the match is weak. Size values are once, few and many counts, or a class for expanded clones, and some rows have none.

V: TRBV4-1; size: few; D: NA; J: TRBJ2-5; CDR3: CASSQVGGGVETQYF; DNA: TGCGCCAGCAGCCAAGTAGGGGGCGGGGTGGAGACCCAGTACTTC
V: TRBV19; size: NA; D: TRBD2; J: TRBJ2-3; CDR3: CASSIRTSGADTQYF; DNA: TGTGCCAGTAGTATCCGGACTAGCGGAGCAGATACGCAGTATTTT
V: TRBV19; size: NA; D: TRBD2; J: TRBJ2-1; CDR3: CASSTIAGVAYNEQFF; DNA: TGTGCCAGTAGTACCATAGCGGGAGTGGCCTACAATGAGCAGTTCTTC
V: TRBV28; size: NA; D: NA; J: TRBJ1-2; CDR3: CASSLWAGVVYGYTF; DNA: TGTGCCAGCAGTTTATGGGCAGGGGTGGTCTATGGCTACACCTTC
V: TRBV3-1/TRBV3-2; size: NA; D: NA; J: TRBJ2-3; CDR3: CASRGSSTMRDTQYF; DNA: TGTGCCAGCAGAGGTAGTTCGACGATGCGGGATACGCAGTATTTT
V: TRBV23-1; size: NA; D: NA; J: TRBJ1-4; CDR3: CASSAPLEGHPATNEKLFF; DNA: TGCGCCAGCAGCGCCCCATTAGAGGGACACCCGGCAACTAATGAAAAACTGTTTTTT
V: TRBV9; size: NA; D: TRBD1; J: TRBJ1-2; CDR3: CASRGQGGANYGYTF; DNA: TGTGCCAGCAGAGGACAGGGAGGTGCCAACTATGGCTACACCTTC
V: TRBV28; size: once; D: NA; J: TRBJ2-1; CDR3: CASSLGSYAYNEQFF; DNA: TGTGCCAGCAGTTTAGGTAGCTATGCCTACAATGAGCAGTTCTTC
V: TRBV11-2; size: NA; D: TRBD2; J: TRBJ2-1; CDR3: CASSFGGAGERGEQFF; DNA: TGTGCCAGCAGCTTCGGAGGAGCGGGGGAAAGAGGGGAGCAGTTCTTC
V: TRBV4-1; size: NA; D: NA; J: TRBJ1-2; CDR3: CASSQVVRNNYGYTF; DNA: TGCGCCAGCAGCCAAGTTGTGCGGAACAACTATGGCTACACCTTC
V: TRBV6-6; size: NA; D: NA; J: TRBJ1-6; CDR3: CASSYSKTGNSPLHF; DNA: TGTGCCAGCAGTTACTCGAAGACGGGTAATTCACCCCTCCACTTT
V: TRBV27; size: NA; D: NA; J: TRBJ2-1; CDR3: CASSFGGPYNEQFF; DNA: TGTGCCAGCAGTTTCGGGGGGCCGTACAATGAGCAGTTCTTC
V: TRBV5-6; size: NA; D: TRBD1; J: TRBJ1-6; CDR3: CASSARQGGSPLHF; DNA: TGTGCCAGCAGCGCGAGACAGGGTGGTTCACCCCTCCACTTT
V: TRBV11-2; size: NA; D: NA; J: TRBJ1-2; CDR3: CASSLNFGGLYGYTF; DNA: TGTGCCAGCAGCTTAAATTTCGGGGGTCTGTATGGCTACACCTTC
V: TRBV6-5; size: NA; D: NA; J: TRBJ2-1; CDR3: CASSYPGDEQFF; DNA: TGTGCCAGCAGTTACCCGGGGGATGAGCAGTTCTTC
V: TRBV4-1; size: NA; D: NA; J: TRBJ1-4; CDR3: CASSQVGAAEGHEKLFF; DNA: TGCGCCAGCAGCCAAGTGGGGGCGGCCGAAGGGCATGAAAAACTGTTTTTT
V: TRBV7-9; size: many; D: TRBD1; J: TRBJ1-4; CDR3: CASSLGDRGGEKLFF; DNA: TGTGCCAGCAGCTTAGGGGACAGGGGAGGTGAAAAACTGTTTTTT
V: TRBV9; size: NA; D: NA; J: TRBJ1-1; CDR3: CASSVERNTEAFF; DNA: TGTGCCAGCAGCGTAGAGCGAAACACTGAAGCTTTCTTT
V: TRBV11-2; size: NA; D: TRBD2; J: TRBJ2-2; CDR3: CASSLGLAKNTGELFF; DNA: TGTGCCAGCAGCTTAGGACTAGCGAAGAACACCGGGGAGCTGTTTTTT
V: TRBV11-2; size: NA; D: NA; J: TRBJ1-3; CDR3: CASSLEAGSGNTIYF; DNA: TGTGCCAGCAGCTTAGAAGCGGGCTCTGGAAACACCATATATTTT
V: TRBV7-2; size: NA; D: NA; J: TRBJ2-1; CDR3: CASSFRSYNEQFF; DNA: TGTGCCAGCAGCTTTAGAAGTTACAATGAGCAGTTCTTC
V: TRBV2; size: NA; D: NA; J: TRBJ1-1; CDR3: CATGGGLNTEAFF; DNA: TGTGCCACCGGTGGGGGCCTGAACACTGAAGCTTTCTTT
V: TRBV9; size: NA; D: NA; J: TRBJ2-1; CDR3: CASSVAWGHNEQFF; DNA: TGTGCCAGCAGCGTAGCCTGGGGGCACAATGAGCAGTTCTTC
V: TRBV4-1; size: NA; D: NA; J: TRBJ2-3; CDR3: CASSHSLSRSTDTQYF; DNA: TGCGCCAGCAGCCATAGTTTGTCGCGGAGCACAGATACGCAGTATTTT
V: TRBV6-6; size: once; D: TRBD2; J: TRBJ2-4; CDR3: CASSRPGREGNIQYF; DNA: TGTGCCAGCAGCCGACCAGGGCGGGAGGGTAACATTCAGTACTTC
V: TRBV5-1; size: NA; D: NA; J: TRBJ2-5; CDR3: CASSPPGGQETQYF; DNA: TGCGCCAGCAGCCCCCCCGGAGGCCAAGAGACCCAGTACTTC
V: TRBV11-2; size: NA; D: NA; J: TRBJ1-2; CDR3: CASSPNPGLGYTF; DNA: TGTGCCAGCAGCCCGAACCCAGGGTTGGGCTACACCTTC
V: TRBV30; size: few; D: NA; J: TRBJ1-4; CDR3: CARTQGPNEKLFF; DNA: TGTGCCAGGACGCAGGGGCCTAATGAAAAACTGTTTTTT
V: TRBV14; size: NA; D: NA; J: TRBJ2-3; CDR3: CASSQDNTDTQYF; DNA: TGTGCCAGCAGCCAAGATAACACAGATACGCAGTATTTT
V: TRBV7-2; size: NA; D: TRBD2; J: TRBJ2-5; CDR3: CASSQTSTSGKETQYF; DNA: TGTGCCAGCAGCCAGACATCGACTAGCGGGAAAGAGACCCAGTACTTC
V: TRBV6-5; size: once; D: NA; J: TRBJ1-2; CDR3: CASSYRSRGNYGYTF; DNA: TGTGCCAGCAGTTACCGGTCCAGGGGTAACTATGGCTACACCTTC
V: TRBV29-1; size: NA; D: TRBD2; J: TRBJ2-1; CDR3: CSVCSGSGAYNEQFF; DNA: TGCAGCGTCTGTAGCGGGAGCGGCGCCTACAATGAGCAGTTCTTC
V: TRBV4-3; size: NA; D: TRBD1; J: TRBJ2-2; CDR3: CASSRGTGGARAGELFF; DNA: TGCGCCAGCAGCCGCGGGACAGGGGGCGCCAGGGCCGGGGAGCTGTTTTTT
V: TRBV5-1; size: NA; D: NA; J: TRBJ1-1; CDR3: CASSLGRTMNTEAFF; DNA: TGCGCCAGCAGCTTGGGTCGGACTATGAACACTGAAGCTTTCTTT
V: TRBV5-5; size: NA; D: TRBD1; J: TRBJ2-7; CDR3: CASSPLRTGASSYEQYF; DNA: TGTGCCAGCAGCCCATTACGGACAGGGGCCAGCTCCTACGAGCAGTACTTC
V: TRBV4-1; size: NA; D: TRBD2; J: TRBJ2-7; CDR3: CASSQQLAGSSYEQYF; DNA: TGCGCCAGCAGCCAACAACTAGCGGGGAGCTCCTACGAGCAGTACTTC
V: TRBV5-1; size: NA; D: TRBD2; J: TRBJ2-7; CDR3: CASMSSGRTKSGEQYF; DNA: TGCGCCAGCATGTCGAGCGGGAGAACCAAGTCCGGCGAGCAGTACTTC
V: TRBV10-1; size: NA; D: TRBD2; J: TRBJ2-2; CDR3: CASSAQGSGGANTGELFF; DNA: TGCGCCAGCAGTGCCCAGGGGAGCGGGGGGGCGAACACCGGGGAGCTGTTTTTT
V: TRBV5-1; size: NA; D: NA; J: TRBJ2-3; CDR3: CASSLSRADTQYF; DNA: TGCGCCAGCAGCTTGTCGAGGGCAGATACGCAGTATTTT
V: TRBV28; size: NA; D: TRBD1; J: TRBJ1-2; CDR3: CASKKQGAGGYTF; DNA: TGTGCCAGCAAAAAGCAGGGGGCTGGCGGCTACACCTTC
V: TRBV4-3; size: once; D: NA; J: TRBJ1-2; CDR3: CASSQDLEPNYGYTF; DNA: TGCGCCAGCAGCCAAGATCTGGAGCCTAACTATGGCTACACCTTC